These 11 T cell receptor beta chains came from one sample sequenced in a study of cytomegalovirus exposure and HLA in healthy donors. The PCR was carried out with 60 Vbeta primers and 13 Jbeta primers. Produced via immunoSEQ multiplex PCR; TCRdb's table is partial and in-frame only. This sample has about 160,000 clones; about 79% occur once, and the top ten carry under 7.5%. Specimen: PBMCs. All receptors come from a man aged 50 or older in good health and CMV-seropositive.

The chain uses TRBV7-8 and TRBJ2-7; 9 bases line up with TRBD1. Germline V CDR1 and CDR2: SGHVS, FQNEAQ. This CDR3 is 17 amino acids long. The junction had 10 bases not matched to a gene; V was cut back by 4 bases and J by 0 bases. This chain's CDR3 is CASSSIGGTGISYEQYV. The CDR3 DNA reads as TGTGCCAGCAGCTCCATAGGGGGGACAGGGATCTCCTACGAGCAGTACGTC.

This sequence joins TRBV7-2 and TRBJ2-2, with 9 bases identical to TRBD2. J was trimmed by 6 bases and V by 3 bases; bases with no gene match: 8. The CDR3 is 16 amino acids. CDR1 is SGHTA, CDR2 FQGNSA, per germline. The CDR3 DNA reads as TGTGCCAGCAGCTTGAACGCGGGAGGGGGGGCCGGGGAGCTGTTTTTT. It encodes CASSLNAGGGAGELFF. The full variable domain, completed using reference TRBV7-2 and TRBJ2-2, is GAGVSQSPSNKVTEKGKDVELRCDPISGHTALYWYRQSLGQGLEFLIYFQGNSAPDKSGLPSDRFSAERTGGSVSTLTIQRTQQEDSAVYLCASSLNAGGGAGELFFGEGSRLTVL.

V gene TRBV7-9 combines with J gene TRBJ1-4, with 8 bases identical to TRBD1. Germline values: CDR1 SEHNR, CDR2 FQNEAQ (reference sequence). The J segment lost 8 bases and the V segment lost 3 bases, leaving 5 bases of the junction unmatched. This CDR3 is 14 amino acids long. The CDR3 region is CASSFDRGGEKLFF. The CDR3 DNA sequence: TGTGCCAGCAGCTTCGACAGGGGTGGGGAAAAACTGTTTTTT. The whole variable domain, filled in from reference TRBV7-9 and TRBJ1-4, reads DTGVSQNPRHKITKRGQNVTFRCDPISEHNRLYWYRQTLGQGPEFLTYFQNEAQLEKSRLLSDRFSAERPKGSFSTLEIQRTEQGDSAMYLCASSFDRGGEKLFFGSGTQLSVL.

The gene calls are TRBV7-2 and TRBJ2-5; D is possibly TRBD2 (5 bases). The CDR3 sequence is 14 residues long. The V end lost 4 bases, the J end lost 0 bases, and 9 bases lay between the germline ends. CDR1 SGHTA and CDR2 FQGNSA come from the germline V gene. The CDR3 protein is CASSWPGYQETQYF. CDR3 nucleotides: TGTGCCAGCAGCTGGCCGGGGTACCAAGAGACCCAGTACTTC.

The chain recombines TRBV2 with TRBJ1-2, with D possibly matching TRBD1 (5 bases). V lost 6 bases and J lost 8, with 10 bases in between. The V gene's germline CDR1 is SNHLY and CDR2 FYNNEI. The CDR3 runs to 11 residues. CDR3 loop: CASRNRWGYTF. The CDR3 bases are TGTGCCAGCAGGAACAGGTGGGGCTACACCTTC.

The DNA for the CDR3 is TGTGCCAGCAGCTTAGAAAGTCGGACAGCACCTTACAATGAGCAGTTCTTC. This encodes CASSLESRTAPYNEQFF. V usage is TRBV7-9 and J usage is TRBJ2-1; TRBD1 might be the D (6 bases). This CDR3 spans 17 amino acids. V was shortened by 1 base and J by 4 bases, with 17 bases between the two germline ends. CDR1 is SEHNR, CDR2 FQNEAQ, per germline (reference sequence). Full variable domain (rest looked up from reference TRBV7-9 and TRBJ2-1): DTGVSQNPRHKITKRGQNVTFRCDPISEHNRLYWYRQTLGQGPEFLTYFQNEAQLEKSRLLSDRFSAERPKGSFSTLEIQRTEQGDSAMYLCASSLESRTAPYNEQFFGPGTRLTVL.

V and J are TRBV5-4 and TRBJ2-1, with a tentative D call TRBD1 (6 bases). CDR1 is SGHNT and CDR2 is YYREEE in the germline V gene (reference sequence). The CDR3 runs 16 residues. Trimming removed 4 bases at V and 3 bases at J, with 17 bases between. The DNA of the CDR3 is TGTGCCAGCAGCCCTGGAGGACAGTTGCGCTACAATGAGCAGTTCTTC. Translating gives CASSPGGQLRYNEQFF.

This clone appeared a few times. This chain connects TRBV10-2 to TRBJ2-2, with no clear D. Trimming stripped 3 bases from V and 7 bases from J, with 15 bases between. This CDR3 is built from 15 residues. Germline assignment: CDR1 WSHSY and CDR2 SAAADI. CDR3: CASSDLLAGDGELFF. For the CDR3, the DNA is TGCGCCAGCAGTGATCTACTGGCCGGAGACGGGGAGCTGTTTTTT.

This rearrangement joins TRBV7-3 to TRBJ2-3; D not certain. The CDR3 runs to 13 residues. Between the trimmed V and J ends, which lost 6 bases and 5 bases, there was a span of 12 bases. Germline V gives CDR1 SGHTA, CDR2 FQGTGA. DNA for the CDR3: TGTGCCAGCAGTTCCGCGCCCGAAGATACGCAGTATTTT. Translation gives CASSSAPEDTQYF.

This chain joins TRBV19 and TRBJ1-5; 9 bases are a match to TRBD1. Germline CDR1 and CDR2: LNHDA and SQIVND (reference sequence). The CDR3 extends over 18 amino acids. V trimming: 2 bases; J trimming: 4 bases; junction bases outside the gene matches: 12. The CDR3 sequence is CASSIKGQGRLSNQPQHF. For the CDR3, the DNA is TGTGCCAGTAGTATAAAGGGACAGGGAAGACTCTCAAATCAGCCCCAGCATTTT.

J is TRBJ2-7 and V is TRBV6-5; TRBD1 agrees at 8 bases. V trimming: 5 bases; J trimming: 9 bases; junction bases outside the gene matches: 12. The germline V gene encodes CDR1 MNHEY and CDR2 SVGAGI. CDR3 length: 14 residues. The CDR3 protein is CASSHPTGERGQYF. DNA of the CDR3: TGTGCCAGCAGTCATCCGACAGGGGAAAGGGGGCAGTACTTC.